This TCR beta chain comes out of a study of identical twins. The CDR3 is 14 amino acids. Trimming cost V 4 bases and J 5 bases; bases outside gene matches: 4. Germline V gives CDR1 SGHDT, CDR2 YYEEEE. This clonotype was detected ten times or more. TCRdb redid the calling of the 5' RACE reads with MiXCR, one entry per CDR3 protein. Seen here are 690,000 or so distinct CDR3 sequences, 8.6% observed once, and the top ten hold 0.98%. These data are also associated with another study on yellow fever vaccine responses in identical twins.

V usage is TRBV5-6 and J usage is TRBJ1-4, with 8 nucleotides matching TRBD1. Sequences were obtained from PBMCs. This sequence was found in a woman under 30 in good health. CDR3 nucleotide sequence: TGTGCCAGCAGCCTGGGACAGGTGAATGAAAAACTGTTTTTT. Translating it yields CASSLGQVNEKLFF.